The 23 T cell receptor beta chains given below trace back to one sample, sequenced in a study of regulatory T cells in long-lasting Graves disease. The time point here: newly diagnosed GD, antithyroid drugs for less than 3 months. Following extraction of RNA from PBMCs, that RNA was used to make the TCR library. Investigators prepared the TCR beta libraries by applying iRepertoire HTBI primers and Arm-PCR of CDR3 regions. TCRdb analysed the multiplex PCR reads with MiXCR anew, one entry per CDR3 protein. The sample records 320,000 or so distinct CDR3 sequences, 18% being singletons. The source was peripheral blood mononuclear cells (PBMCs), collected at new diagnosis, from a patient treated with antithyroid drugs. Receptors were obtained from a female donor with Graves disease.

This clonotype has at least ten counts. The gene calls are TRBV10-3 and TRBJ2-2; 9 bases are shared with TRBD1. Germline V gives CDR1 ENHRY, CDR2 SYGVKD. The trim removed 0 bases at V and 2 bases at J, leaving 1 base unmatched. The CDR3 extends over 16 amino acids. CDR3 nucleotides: TGTGCCATCAGTGAGTCACAGGGGGCTAACACCGGGGAGCTGTTTTTT. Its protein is CAISESQGANTGELFF.

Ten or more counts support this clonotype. CDR3 loop: CASAKLADTDTQYF. The CDR3 DNA reads TGTGCCAGCGCGAAACTAGCGGACACAGATACGCAGTATTTT. V gene TRBV6-1 combines with J gene TRBJ2-3; TRBD2 matches at 8 bases. V lost 8 bases, J lost 2 bases, and 6 bases stayed unmatched. Germline V gene lookup returns CDR1 MNHNS and CDR2 SASEGT. CDR3 size: 14 residues.

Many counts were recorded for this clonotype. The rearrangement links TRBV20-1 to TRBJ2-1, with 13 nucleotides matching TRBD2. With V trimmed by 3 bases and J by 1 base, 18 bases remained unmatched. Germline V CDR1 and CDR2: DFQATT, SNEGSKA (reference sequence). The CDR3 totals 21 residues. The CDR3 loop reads CSASASPGLAGRGISYNEQFF. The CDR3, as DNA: TGCAGTGCTAGCGCCTCGCCGGGACTAGCGGGACGGGGCATTTCCTACAATGAGCAGTTCTTC.

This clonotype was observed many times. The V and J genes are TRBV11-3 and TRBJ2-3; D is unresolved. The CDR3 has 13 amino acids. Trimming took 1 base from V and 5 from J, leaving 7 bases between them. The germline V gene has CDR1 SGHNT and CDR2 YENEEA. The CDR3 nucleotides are TGTGCCAGCAGCTTAGTGGCGCTAGATACGCAGTATTTT. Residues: CASSLVALDTQYF.

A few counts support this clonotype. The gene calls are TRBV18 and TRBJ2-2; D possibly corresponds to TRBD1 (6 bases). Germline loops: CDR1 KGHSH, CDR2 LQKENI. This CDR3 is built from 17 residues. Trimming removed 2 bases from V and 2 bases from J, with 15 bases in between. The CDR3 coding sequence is TGTGCCAGCTCACCAATCGGCAGGGGCCCCAACACCGGGGAGCTGTTTTTT. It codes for CASSPIGRGPNTGELFF. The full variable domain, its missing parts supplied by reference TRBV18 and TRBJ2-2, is NAGVMQNPRHLVRRRGQEARLRCSPMKGHSHVYWYRQLPEEGLKFMVYLQKENIIDESGMPKERFSAEFPKEGPSILRIQQVVRGDSAAYFCASSPIGRGPNTGELFFGEGSRLTVL.

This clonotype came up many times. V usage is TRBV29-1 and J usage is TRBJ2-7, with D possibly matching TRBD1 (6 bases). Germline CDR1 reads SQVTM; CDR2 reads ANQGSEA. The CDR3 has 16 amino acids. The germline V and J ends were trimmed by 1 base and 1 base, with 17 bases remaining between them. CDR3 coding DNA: TGCAGCGTTGAAGGAATACCGGGACACGGTTCCTACGAGCAGTACTTC. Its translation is CSVEGIPGHGSYEQYF.

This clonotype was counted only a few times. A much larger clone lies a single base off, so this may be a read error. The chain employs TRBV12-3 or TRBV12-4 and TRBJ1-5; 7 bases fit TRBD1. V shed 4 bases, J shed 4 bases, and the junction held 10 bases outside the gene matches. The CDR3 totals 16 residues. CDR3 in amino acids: CASSYRRQGGNQPQHF. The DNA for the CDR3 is TGTGCCAGCAGTTATAGGAGACAGGGAGGGAATCAGCCCCAGCATTTT.

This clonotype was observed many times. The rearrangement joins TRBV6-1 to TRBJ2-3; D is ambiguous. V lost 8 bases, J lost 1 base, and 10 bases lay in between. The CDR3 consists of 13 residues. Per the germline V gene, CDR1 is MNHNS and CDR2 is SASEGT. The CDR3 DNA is TGTGCCAGCGGTCAGTTGGGCACAGATACGCAGTATTTT. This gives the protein CASGQLGTDTQYF.

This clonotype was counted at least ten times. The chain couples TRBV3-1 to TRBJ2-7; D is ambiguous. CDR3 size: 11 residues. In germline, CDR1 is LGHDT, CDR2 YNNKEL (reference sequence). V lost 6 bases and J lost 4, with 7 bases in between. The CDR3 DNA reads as TGTGCCAGCAGTCGAATGTACGAGCAGTACTTC. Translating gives CASSRMYEQYF.

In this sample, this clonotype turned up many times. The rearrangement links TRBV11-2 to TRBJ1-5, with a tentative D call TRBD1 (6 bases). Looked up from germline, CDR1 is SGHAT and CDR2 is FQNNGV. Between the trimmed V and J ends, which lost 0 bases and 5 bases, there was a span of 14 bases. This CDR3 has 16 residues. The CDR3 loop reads CASSLDGGRTDQPQHF. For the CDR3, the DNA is TGTGCCAGCAGCTTAGATGGGGGCAGGACAGATCAGCCCCAGCATTTT. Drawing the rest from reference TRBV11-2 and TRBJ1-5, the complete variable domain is EAGVAQSPRYKIIEKRQSVAFWCNPISGHATLYWYQQILGQGPKLLIQFQNNGVVDDSQLPKDRFSAERLKGVDSTLKIQPAKLEDSAVYLCASSLDGGRTDQPQHFGDGTRLSIL.

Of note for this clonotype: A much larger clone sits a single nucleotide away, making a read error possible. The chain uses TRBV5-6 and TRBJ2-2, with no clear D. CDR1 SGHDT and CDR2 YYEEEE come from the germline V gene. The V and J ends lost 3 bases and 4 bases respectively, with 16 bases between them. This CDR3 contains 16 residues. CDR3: CASSYTRRMVTGELFF. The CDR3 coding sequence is TGTGCCAGCAGCTATACACGGCGGATGGTCACCGGGGAGCTGTTTTTT.

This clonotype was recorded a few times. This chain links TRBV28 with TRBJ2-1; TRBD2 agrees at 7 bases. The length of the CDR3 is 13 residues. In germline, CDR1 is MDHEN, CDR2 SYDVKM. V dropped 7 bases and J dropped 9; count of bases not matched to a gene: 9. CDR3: CASNFTSAVEQFF. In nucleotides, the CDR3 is TGTGCCAGCAATTTCACTAGCGCGGTTGAGCAGTTCTTC. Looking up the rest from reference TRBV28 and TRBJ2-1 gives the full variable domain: DVKVTQSSRYLVKRTGEKVFLECVQDMDHENMFWYRQDPGLGLRLIYFSYDVKMKEKGDIPEGYSVSREKKERFSLILESASTNQTSMYLCASNFTSAVEQFFGPGTRLTVL.

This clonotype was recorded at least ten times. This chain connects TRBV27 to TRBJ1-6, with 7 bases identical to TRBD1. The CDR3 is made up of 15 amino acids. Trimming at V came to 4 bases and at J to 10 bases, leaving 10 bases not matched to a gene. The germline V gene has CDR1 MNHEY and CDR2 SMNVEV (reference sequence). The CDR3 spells CASSSLNRGNSPLHF. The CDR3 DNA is TGTGCCAGCAGTTCCCTAAACAGGGGCAACTCACCCCTCCACTTT.

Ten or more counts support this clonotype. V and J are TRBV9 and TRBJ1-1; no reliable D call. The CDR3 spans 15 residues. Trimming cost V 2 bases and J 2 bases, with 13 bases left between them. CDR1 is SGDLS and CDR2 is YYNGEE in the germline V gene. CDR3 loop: CASSVSHTSNTEAFF. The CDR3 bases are TGTGCCAGCAGCGTCTCCCACACTAGCAACACTGAAGCTTTCTTT.

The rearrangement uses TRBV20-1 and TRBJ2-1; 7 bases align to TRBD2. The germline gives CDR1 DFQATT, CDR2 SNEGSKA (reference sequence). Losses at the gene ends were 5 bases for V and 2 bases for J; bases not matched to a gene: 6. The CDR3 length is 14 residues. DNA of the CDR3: TGCAGTGCTTCAGTAGCGGGCCCCTACAATGAGCAGTTCTTC. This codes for CSASVAGPYNEQFF.

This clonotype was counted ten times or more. The CDR3 sequence: CASSFGGFFQPQHF. CDR3 nucleotides: TGTGCCAGCAGCTTTGGAGGGTTTTTTCAGCCCCAGCATTTT. The V call is TRBV5-6, the J call TRBJ1-5; D unresolved. Trimming left V 2 bases short and J 6 bases short, with 12 bases between. Germline lookup yields CDR1 SGHDT and CDR2 YYEEEE. The CDR3 is made up of 14 amino acids.

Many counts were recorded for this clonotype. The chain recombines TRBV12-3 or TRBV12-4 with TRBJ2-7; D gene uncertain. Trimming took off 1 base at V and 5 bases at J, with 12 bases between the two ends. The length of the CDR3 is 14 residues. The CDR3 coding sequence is TGTGCCAGCAGTTTAGGAGCTATGGCCGACGAGCAGTACTTC. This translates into CASSLGAMADEQYF.

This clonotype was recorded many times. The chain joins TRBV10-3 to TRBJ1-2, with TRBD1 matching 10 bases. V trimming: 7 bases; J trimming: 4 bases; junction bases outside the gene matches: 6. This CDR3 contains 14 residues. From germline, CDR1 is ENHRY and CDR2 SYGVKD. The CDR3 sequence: CAITPGQGSYGYTF. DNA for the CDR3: TGTGCCATCACCCCGGGACAGGGGTCCTATGGCTACACCTTC.

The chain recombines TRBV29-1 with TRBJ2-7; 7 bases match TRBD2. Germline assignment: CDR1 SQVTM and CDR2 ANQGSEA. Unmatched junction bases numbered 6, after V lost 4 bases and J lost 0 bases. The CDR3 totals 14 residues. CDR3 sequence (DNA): TGCAGCGTTGCTCCCGGCGGGAGCTCCTACGAGCAGTACTTC. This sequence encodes CSVAPGGSSYEQYF.

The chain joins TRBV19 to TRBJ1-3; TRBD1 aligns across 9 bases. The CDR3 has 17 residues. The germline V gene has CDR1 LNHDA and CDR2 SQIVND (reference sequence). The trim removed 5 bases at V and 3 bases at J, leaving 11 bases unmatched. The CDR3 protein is CASSVLGTGSFGNTIYF. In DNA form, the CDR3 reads TGTGCCAGTAGTGTCCTCGGGACAGGGTCCTTTGGAAACACCATATATTTT.

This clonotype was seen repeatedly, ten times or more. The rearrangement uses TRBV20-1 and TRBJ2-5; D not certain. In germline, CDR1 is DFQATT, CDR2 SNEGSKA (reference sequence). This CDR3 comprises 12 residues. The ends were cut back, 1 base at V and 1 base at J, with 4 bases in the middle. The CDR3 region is CSARAVQETQYF. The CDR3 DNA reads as TGCAGTGCTAGAGCGGTCCAAGAGACCCAGTACTTC.

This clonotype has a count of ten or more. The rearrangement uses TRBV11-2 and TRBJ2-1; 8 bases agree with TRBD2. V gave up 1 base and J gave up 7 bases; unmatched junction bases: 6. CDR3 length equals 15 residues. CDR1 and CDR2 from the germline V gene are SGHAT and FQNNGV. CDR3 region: CASSLAGLAGNEQFF. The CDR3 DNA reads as TGTGCCAGCAGCTTAGCCGGGCTAGCGGGTAATGAGCAGTTCTTC. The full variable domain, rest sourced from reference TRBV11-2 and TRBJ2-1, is EAGVAQSPRYKIIEKRQSVAFWCNPISGHATLYWYQQILGQGPKLLIQFQNNGVVDDSQLPKDRFSAERLKGVDSTLKIQPAKLEDSAVYLCASSLAGLAGNEQFFGPGTRLTVL.

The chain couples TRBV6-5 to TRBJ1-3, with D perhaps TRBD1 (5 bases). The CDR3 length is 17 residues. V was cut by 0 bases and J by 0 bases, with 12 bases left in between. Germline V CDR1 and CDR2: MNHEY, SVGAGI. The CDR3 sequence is CASSYSSGSLSGNTIYF. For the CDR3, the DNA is TGTGCCAGCAGTTACTCGTCAGGGAGCCTCTCTGGAAACACCATATATTTT.